This TCR beta chain was recorded in a study of T cell responses to AZD1222 COVID-19 vaccine. This clone was recorded once. No antigen is known for it. Study-wide results and caveats: The donor cohort was predominantly white British with a female majority, and clonal diversity may have been underestimated.

Produced via immunoSEQ multiplex PCR; TCRdb's table is partial and in-frame only. The sample holds 110,000 or so clones, roughly 88% seen once. CDR3 size: 20 residues. The chain joins TRBV21-1 to TRBJ2-5; TRBD2 reflects the table's D call only, with no check against the DNA. TRBV21-1 is a listed pseudogene. The material was peripheral blood, obtained 28 days after the second AZD1222 dose. The TCR comes from an adult who received the AZD1222 COVID-19 vaccine. The CDR3 reads CASSSPRPPSVDVGQETQYF. The DNA for the CDR3 is TGTGCCAGCAGCAGCCCACGGCCCCCGAGCGTGGATGTTGGGCAAGAGACCCAGTACTTC.